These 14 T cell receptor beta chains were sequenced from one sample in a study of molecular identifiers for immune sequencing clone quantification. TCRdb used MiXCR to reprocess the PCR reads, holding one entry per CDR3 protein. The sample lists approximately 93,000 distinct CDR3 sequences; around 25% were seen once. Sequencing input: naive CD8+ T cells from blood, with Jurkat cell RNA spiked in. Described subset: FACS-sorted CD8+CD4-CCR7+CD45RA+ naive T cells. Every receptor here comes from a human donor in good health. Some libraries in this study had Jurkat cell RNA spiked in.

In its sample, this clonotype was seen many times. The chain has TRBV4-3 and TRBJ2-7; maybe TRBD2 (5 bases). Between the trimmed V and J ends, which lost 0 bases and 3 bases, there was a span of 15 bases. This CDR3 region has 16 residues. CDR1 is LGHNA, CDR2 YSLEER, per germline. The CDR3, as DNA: TGCGCCAGCAGCCAAGAGTACCTTTTTGCGGGCTACGAGCAGTACTTC. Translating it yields CASSQEYLFAGYEQYF.

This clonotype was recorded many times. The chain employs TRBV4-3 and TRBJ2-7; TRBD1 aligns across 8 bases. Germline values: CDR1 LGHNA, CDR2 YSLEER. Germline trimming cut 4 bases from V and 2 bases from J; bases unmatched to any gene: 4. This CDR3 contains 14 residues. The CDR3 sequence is CASSPGTGTYEQYF. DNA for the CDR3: TGCGCCAGCAGCCCAGGGACAGGTACCTACGAGCAGTACTTC.

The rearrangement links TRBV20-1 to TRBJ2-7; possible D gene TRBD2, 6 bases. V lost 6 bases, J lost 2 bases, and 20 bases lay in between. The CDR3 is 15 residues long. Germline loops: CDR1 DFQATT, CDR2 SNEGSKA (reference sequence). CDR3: CSAPDRGGMAYEQYF. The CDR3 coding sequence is TGCAGTGCCCCCGACCGGGGCGGGATGGCCTACGAGCAGTACTTC.

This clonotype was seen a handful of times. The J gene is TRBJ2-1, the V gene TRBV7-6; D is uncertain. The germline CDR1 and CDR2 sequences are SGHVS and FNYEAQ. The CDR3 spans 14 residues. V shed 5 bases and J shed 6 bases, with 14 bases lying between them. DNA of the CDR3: TGTGCCAGCAGCGCCGGTCCCTCCACCAATGAGCAGTTCTTC. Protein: CASSAGPSTNEQFF.

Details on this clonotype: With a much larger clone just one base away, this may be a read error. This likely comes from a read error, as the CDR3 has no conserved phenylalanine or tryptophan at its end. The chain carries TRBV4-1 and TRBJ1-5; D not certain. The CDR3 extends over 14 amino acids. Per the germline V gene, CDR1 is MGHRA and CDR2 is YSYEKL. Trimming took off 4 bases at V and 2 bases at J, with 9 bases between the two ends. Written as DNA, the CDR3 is TGCGCCAGCAGCCTTGAGTCAGGCAATCAGCCCCAGCATCTT. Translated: CASSLESGNQPQHL.

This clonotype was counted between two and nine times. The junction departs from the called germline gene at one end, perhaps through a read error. The CDR3 DNA sequence: TGTGCCAGCAGTTATGGCACTGGAGCTTTCTTT. It encodes CASSYGTGAFF. The chain combines TRBV6-2 or TRBV6-3 with TRBJ1-1, with D uncertain. This CDR3 is 11 amino acids long. The germline V gene encodes CDR1 MNHEY and CDR2 SVGEGT.

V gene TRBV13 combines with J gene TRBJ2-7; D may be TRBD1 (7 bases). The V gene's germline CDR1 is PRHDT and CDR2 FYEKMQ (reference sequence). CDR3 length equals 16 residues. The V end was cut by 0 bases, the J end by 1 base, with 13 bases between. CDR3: CASSLGRQGGSYEQYF. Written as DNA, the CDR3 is TGTGCCAGCAGCTTAGGGCGGCAGGGGGGTTCCTACGAGCAGTACTTC.

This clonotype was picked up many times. The CDR3 nucleotides are TGTGCCAGCAGTTCATCAGGGGGAAGTGGCAAAAACATTCAGTACTTC. Translating it yields CASSSSGGSGKNIQYF. The J gene is TRBJ2-4, the V gene TRBV12-3 or TRBV12-4; 7 nucleotides match TRBD1. V gave up 4 bases and J gave up 3 bases; unmatched junction bases: 9. CDR3 size: 16 residues.

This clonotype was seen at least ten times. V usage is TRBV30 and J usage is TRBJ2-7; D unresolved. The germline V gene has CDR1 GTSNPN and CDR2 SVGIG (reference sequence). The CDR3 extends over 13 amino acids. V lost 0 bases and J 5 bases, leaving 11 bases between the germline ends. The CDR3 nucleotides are TGTGCCTGGAGTGTTTTAGCCGTCGACGAGCAGTACTTC. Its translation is CAWSVLAVDEQYF.

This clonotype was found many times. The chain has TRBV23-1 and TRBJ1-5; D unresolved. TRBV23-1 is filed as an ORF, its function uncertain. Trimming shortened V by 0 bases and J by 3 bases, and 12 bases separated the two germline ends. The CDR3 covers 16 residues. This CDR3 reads CASSQSKGWPNQPQHF. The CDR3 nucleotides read TGCGCCAGCAGTCAATCTAAAGGCTGGCCCAATCAGCCCCAGCATTTT.

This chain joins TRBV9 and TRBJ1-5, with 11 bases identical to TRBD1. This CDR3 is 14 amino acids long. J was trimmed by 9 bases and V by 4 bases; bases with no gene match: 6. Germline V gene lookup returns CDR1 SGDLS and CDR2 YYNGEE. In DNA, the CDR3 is TGTGCCAGCAGCCCCGGGACAGGGGGACGGCCCCAGCATTTT. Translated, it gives CASSPGTGGRPQHF. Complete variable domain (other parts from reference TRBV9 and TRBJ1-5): DSGVTQTPKHLITATGQRVTLRCSPRSGDLSVYWYQQSLDQGLQFLIQYYNGEERAKGNILERFSAQQFPDLHSELNLSSLELGDSALYFCASSPGTGGRPQHFGDGTRLSIL.

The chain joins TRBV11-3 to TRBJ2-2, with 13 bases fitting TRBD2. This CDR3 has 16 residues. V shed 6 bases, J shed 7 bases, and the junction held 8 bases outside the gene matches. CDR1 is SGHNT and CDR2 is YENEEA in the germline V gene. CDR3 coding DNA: TGTGCCAGCAGTCAAAGGACTAGCGGGGGTCACGGGGAGCTGTTTTTT. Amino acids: CASSQRTSGGHGELFF.

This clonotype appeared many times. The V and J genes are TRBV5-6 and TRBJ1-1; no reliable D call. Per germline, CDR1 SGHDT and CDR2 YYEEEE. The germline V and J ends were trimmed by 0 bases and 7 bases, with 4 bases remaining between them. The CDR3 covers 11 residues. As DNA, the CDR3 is TGTGCCAGCAGCTTGGTCGGTGAAGCTTTCTTT. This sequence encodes CASSLVGEAFF.

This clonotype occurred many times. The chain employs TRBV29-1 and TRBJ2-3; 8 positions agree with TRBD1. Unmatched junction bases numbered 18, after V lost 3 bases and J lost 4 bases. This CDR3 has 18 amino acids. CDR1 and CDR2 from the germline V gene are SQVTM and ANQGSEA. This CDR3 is CSVEGMIWTGSVSDTQYF. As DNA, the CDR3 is TGCAGCGTTGAGGGAATGATATGGACAGGGAGTGTGTCAGATACGCAGTATTTT.